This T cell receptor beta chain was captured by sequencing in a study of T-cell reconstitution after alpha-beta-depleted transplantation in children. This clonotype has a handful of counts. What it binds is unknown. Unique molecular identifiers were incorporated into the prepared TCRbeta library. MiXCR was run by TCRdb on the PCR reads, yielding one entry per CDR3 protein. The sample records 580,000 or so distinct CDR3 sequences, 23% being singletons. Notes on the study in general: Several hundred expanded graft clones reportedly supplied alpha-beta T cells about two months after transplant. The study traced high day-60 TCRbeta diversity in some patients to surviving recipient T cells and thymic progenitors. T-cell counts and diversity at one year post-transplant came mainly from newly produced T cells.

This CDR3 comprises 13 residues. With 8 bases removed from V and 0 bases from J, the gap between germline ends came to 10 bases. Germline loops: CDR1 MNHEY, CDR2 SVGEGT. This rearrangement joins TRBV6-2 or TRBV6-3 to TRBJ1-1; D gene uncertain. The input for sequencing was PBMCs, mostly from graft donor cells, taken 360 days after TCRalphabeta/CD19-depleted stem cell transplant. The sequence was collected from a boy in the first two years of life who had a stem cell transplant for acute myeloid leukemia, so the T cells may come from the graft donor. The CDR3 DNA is TGTGCCAGCCAGGACGGGATGAACACTGAAGCTTTCTTT. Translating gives CASQDGMNTEAFF.